This TCR beta chain was found in a study of post-analysis software for immune sequencing data. Notes on this clonotype: What it binds is unknown.

Germline V gene sequence: CDR1 LNHNV, CDR2 YYDKDF (reference sequence). This CDR3 has 15 residues. Findings and limits, study-wide: Patients used about 5 TRBV segments, including TRBV5-6, TRBV5-1 and TRBV20-1, more often than controls.

The TCR beta cDNA libraries contained unique molecular identifiers. TCRdb analysed the PCR reads with MiXCR anew, one entry per CDR3 protein. Among around 440,000 distinct CDR3 sequences listed, roughly 45% were seen once. The source material was blood. This chain connects TRBV15 to TRBJ2-5; 9 bases line up with TRBD1. The DNA end favors TRBJ2-7, so the J call may be wrong. The receptor's source is a girl under 18 with multiple sclerosis. CDR3 region: CATSILVDRGYEQYF. The CDR3, as DNA: TGTGCCACCAGCATCTTAGTGGACAGGGGCTACGAGCAGTACTTC.